Sequencing of this T cell receptor (beta chain) was carried out in a study of blood T cell repertoires in COVID-19. Study details: The cDNA or gDNA used as material had been derived from T cells, B-cell-depleted T cells, or PBMCs.

This clone was seen only a few times. Authors' processing steps: Estimates of nucleated cell counts were drawn from the amplification of reference gene primers. Method: immunoSEQ multiplex PCR; TCRdb's copy keeps in-frame clones and lacks some. V and J calls and clone size follow that table, whereas D and trimming were derived from the DNA. The sample lists roughly 89,000 clones; approximately 80% were seen once. The V segment lost 3 bases and the J segment 6 bases; nucleotides outside the gene matches: 7. The CDR3 is 15 residues long. Germline assignment: CDR1 WNHNN and CDR2 SYGVQD (reference sequence).

The TCR sequence derives from an elderly woman with acute or convalescent COVID-19. The chain couples TRBV10-1 to TRBJ2-1; 8 positions match TRBD1. Sequencing was performed on peripheral blood. This CDR3 reads CASSESGGASNEQFF. The CDR3 nucleotides read TGCGCCAGCAGTGAATCAGGGGGCGCATCCAATGAGCAGTTCTTC.